The clone carrying this T cell receptor (beta chain) has just a few counts. The antigen remains undetermined. The data belong to a study of T cell repertoires in cytomegalovirus infection. From the reads, TCRdb called clonotypes with MiXCR, one entry per CDR3 protein. This table holds about 130,000 distinct CDR3 sequences, roughly 32% found once. This CDR3 region has 15 residues. Germline CDR1 is SGHDN and CDR2 is FVKESK. V lost 1 base, J lost 5 bases, and 13 bases lay in between. The specimen was CD8+ T cells from cultured PBMCs, collected from culture after CMV antigen stimulation. The chain has TRBV14 and TRBJ2-3; D might be TRBD2 (6 bases). The receptor was isolated from a human donor in good health (CMV status not recorded). Some clones in this sample may be carry-over from other donors' samples. The CDR3 sequence: CASSQAGLSGDTQYF. The CDR3 DNA reads as TGTGCCAGCAGCCAAGCGGGACTCAGCGGAGATACGCAGTATTTT. The variable domain in full, completed from reference TRBV14 and TRBJ2-3, reads EAGVTQFPSHSVIEKGQTVTLRCDPISGHDNLYWYRRVMGKEIKFLLHFVKESKQDESGMPNNRFLAERTGGTYSTLKVQPAELEDSGVYFCASSQAGLSGDTQYFGPGTRLTVL.